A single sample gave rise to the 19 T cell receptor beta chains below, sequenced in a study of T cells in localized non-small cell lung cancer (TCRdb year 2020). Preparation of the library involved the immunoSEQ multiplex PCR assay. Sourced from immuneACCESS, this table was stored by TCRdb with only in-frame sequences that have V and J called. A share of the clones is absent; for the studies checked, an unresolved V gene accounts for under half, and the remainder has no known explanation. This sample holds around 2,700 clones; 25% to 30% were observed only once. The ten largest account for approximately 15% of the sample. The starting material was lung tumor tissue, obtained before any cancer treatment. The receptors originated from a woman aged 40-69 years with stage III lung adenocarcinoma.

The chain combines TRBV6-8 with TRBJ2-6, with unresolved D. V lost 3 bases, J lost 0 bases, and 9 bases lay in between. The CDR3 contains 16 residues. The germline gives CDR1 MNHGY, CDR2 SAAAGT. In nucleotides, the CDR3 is TGTGCCAGCAGTTATTTCACAACCTCTGGGGCCAACGTCCTGACTTTC. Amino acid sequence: CASSYFTTSGANVLTF.

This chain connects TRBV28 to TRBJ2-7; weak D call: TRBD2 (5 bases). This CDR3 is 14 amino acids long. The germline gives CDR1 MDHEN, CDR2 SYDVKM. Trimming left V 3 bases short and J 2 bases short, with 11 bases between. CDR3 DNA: TGTGCCAGCAGTTTCGCTAGGCGGGCCTACGAGCAGTACTTC. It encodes CASSFARRAYEQYF.

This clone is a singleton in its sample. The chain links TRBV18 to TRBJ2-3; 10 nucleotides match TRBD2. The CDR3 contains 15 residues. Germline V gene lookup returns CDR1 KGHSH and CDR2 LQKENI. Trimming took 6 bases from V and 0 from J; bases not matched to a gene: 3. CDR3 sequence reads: CASSGLAASTDTQYF. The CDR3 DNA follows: TGTGCCAGCTCCGGACTAGCGGCAAGCACAGATACGCAGTATTTT.

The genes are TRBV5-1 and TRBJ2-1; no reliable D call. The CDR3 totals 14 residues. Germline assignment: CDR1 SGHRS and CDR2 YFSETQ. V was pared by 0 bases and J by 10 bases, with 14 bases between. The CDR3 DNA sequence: TGCGCCAGCAGCTTGGGACTGCGGATAGGGGAGCAGTTCTTC. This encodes CASSLGLRIGEQFF.

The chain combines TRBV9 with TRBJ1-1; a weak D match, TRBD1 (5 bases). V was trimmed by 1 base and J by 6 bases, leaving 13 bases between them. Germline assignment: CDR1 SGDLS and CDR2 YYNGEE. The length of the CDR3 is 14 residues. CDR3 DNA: TGTGCCAGCAGCGTAATCTCCGGGGCCGCTGAAGCTTTCTTT. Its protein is CASSVISGAAEAFF.

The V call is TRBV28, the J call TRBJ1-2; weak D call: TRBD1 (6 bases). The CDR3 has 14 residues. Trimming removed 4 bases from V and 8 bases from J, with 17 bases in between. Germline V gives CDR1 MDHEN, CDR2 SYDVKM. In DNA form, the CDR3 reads TGTGCCAGCAGTTCGCCAGGGGAAATAATCGGCTACACCTTC. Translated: CASSSPGEIIGYTF.

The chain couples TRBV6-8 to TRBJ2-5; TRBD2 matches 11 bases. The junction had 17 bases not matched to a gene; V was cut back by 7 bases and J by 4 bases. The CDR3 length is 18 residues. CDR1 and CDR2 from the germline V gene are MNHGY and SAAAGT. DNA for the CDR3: TGTGCCAGCACCCTAGGCACTAGCGGGAGACCCTTTGGAGAGACCCAGTACTTC. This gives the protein CASTLGTSGRPFGETQYF.

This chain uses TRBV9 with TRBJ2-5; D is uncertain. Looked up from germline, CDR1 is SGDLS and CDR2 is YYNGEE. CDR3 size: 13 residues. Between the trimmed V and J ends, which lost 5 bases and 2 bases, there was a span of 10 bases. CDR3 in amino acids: CASSDAMQETQYF. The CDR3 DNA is TGTGCCAGCAGTGATGCTATGCAAGAGACCCAGTACTTC.

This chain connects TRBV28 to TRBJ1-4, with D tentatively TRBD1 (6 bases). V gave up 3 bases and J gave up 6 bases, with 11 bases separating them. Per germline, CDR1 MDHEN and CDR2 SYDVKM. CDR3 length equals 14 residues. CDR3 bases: TGTGCCAGCAGTTTGGGGTCAGGGGATGAAAAACTGTTTTTT. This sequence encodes CASSLGSGDEKLFF.

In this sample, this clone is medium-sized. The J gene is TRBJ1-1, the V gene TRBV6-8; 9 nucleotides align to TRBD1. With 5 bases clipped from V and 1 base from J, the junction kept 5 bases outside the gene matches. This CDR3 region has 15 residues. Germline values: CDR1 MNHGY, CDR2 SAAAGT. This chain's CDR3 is CASSDRTGANTEAFF. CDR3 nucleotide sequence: TGTGCCAGCAGTGATCGGACAGGGGCGAACACTGAAGCTTTCTTT.

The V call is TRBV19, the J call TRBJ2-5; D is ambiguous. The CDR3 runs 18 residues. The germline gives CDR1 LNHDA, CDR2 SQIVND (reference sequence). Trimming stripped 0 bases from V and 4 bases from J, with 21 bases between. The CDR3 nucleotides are TGTGCCAGTAGTATAGATCTGAGCTCCCTAAACCGAAGAGAGACCCAGTACTTC. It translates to CASSIDLSSLNRRETQYF.

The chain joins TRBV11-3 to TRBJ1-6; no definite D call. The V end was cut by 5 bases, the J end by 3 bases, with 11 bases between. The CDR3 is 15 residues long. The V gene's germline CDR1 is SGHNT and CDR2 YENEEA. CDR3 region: CASSRQPDYNSPLHF. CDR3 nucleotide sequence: TGTGCCAGCAGCCGTCAGCCGGACTATAATTCACCCCTCCACTTT.

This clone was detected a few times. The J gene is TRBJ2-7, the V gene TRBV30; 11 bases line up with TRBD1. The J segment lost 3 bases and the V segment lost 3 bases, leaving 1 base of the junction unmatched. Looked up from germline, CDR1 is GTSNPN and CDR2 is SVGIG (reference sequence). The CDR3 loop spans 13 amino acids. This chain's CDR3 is CAWSGTGGYEQYF. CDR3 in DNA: TGTGCCTGGAGCGGGACAGGGGGCTACGAGCAGTACTTC.

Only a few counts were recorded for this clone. CDR3 nucleotide sequence: TGTGCCATCAACCCGTCCGGGAGGGGAAACACCATATATTTT. It yields the protein CAINPSGRGNTIYF. The chain has TRBV6-8 and TRBJ1-3; D gene uncertain. In germline, CDR1 is MNHGY, CDR2 SAAAGT. This CDR3 region has 14 residues. The ends were cut back, 10 bases at V and 4 bases at J, with 17 bases in the middle.

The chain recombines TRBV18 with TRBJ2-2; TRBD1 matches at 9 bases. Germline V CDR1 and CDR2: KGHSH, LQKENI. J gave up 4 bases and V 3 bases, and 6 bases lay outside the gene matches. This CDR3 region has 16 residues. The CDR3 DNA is TGTGCCAGCTCACCCCTTCGGACAGGGGCCACCGGGGAGCTGTTTTTT. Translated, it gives CASSPLRTGATGELFF.

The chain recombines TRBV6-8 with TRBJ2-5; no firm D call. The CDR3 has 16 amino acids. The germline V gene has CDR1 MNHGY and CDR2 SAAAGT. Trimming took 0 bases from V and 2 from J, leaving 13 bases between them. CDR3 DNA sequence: TGTGCCAGCAGTTACTCCCGACCAGCCCTTCAAGAGACCCAGTACTTC. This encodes CASSYSRPALQETQYF.

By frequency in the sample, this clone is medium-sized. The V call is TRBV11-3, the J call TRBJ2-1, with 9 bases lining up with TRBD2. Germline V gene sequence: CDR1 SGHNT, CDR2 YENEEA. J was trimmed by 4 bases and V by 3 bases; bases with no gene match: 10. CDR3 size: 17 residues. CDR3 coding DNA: TGTGCCAGCAGCTTCTCACTTCTAGCGGGGACGTACAATGAGCAGTTCTTC. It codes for CASSFSLLAGTYNEQFF.

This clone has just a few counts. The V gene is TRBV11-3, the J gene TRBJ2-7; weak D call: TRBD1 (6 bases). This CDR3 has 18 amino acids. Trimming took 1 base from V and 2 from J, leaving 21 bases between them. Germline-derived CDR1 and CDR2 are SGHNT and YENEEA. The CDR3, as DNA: TGTGCCAGCAGCTTAGGCCCTTCTGGGTGGACAGTCACCTACGAGCAGTACTTC. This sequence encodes CASSLGPSGWTVTYEQYF.

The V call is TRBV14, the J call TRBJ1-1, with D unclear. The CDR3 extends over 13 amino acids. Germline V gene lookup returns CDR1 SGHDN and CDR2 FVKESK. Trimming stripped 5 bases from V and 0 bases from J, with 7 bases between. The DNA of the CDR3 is TGTGCCAGCAGCTGGATGATGAACACTGAAGCTTTCTTT. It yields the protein CASSWMMNTEAFF.